This entry lists 22 T cell receptor beta chains sequenced from one sample in a study of blood T cell repertoires in COVID-19. Measured with immunoSEQ multiplex PCR; TCRdb has only the in-frame clones, and not every one. The table shows roughly 140,000 clones, with almost 85% occurring only once. Sequenced material: peripheral blood. These receptors were collected from a man between 50 and 59 years old with acute or convalescent COVID-19.

The rearrangement uses TRBV7-2 and TRBJ2-1, with D perhaps matching TRBD2 (6 bases). The V end was cut by 5 bases, the J end by 7 bases, with 15 bases between. Germline V CDR1 and CDR2: SGHTA, FQGNSA. This CDR3 is 14 amino acids long. The CDR3 DNA follows: TGTGCCAGCAGCCCGGGACCGGGAGTGAATGAGCAGTTCTTC. It translates to CASSPGPGVNEQFF. Full variable domain (missing parts from reference TRBV7-2 and TRBJ2-1): GAGVSQSPSNKVTEKGKDVELRCDPISGHTALYWYRQSLGQGLEFLIYFQGNSAPDKSGLPSDRFSAERTGGSVSTLTIQRTQQEDSAVYLCASSPGPGVNEQFFGPGTRLTVL.

The chain uses TRBV5-4 and TRBJ1-6; D call uncertain. Trimming stripped 2 bases from V and 10 bases from J, with 16 bases between. Germline CDR1 reads SGHNT; CDR2 reads YYREEE (reference sequence). This CDR3 comprises 15 residues. Here the CDR3 reads CASSFVPGSGSPLHF. The CDR3 nucleotides read TGTGCCAGCAGCTTCGTTCCGGGAAGCGGCTCACCCCTCCACTTT.

V is TRBV18 and J is TRBJ2-7; D may be TRBD2 (6 bases). This CDR3 has 17 amino acids. In germline, CDR1 is KGHSH, CDR2 LQKENI. Trimming left V 5 bases short and J 0 bases short, with 20 bases between. The CDR3 protein is CASSARLQRVRSYEQYF. The DNA for the CDR3 is TGTGCCAGCTCAGCCCGCCTCCAGCGGGTCCGCTCCTACGAGCAGTACTTC.

The genes are TRBV7-9 and TRBJ1-1; D is undetermined. The V end lost 2 bases, the J end lost 1 base, and 5 bases lay between the germline ends. This CDR3 comprises 13 residues. CDR1 and CDR2 from the germline V gene are SEHNR and FQNEAQ (reference sequence). The CDR3 region has the DNA TGTGCCAGCAGCTTACTAGCGAACACTGAAGCTTTCTTT. This sequence encodes CASSLLANTEAFF.

This chain uses TRBV9 with TRBJ1-1; the D is unclear. The germline V gene has CDR1 SGDLS and CDR2 YYNGEE. V lost 3 bases and J 5 bases, leaving 11 bases between the germline ends. The CDR3 is 13 amino acids. CDR3 amino acids: CASSAYLETEAFF. The CDR3 bases are TGTGCCAGCAGCGCGTACTTAGAAACTGAAGCTTTCTTT.

In DNA, the CDR3 is TGTGCCAGCAGCTTCTCCGAGCGGGAGGCCGGGGAGCTGTTTTTT. Encoded protein: CASSFSEREAGELFF. V is TRBV11-2 and J is TRBJ2-2, with 9 bases fitting TRBD2. The CDR3 has 15 residues. The germline CDR1 and CDR2 sequences are SGHAT and FQNNGV. Germline trimming cut 3 bases from V and 6 bases from J; bases unmatched to any gene: 5. The whole variable domain, remainder taken from reference TRBV11-2 and TRBJ2-2, is EAGVAQSPRYKIIEKRQSVAFWCNPISGHATLYWYQQILGQGPKLLIQFQNNGVVDDSQLPKDRFSAERLKGVDSTLKIQPAKLEDSAVYLCASSFSEREAGELFFGEGSRLTVL.

This clone appeared a few times. This chain links TRBV6-5 with TRBJ1-2, with a tentative D call TRBD1 (5 bases). V was trimmed by 6 bases and J by 6 bases, leaving 17 bases between them. The germline CDR1 and CDR2 sequences are MNHEY and SVGAGI. The CDR3 is 14 residues long. The CDR3 nucleotides are TGTGCCAGCAGCCCGCCGGGGGTCAGGGATGGCTACACCTTC. Its translation: CASSPPGVRDGYTF.

This clone was counted a few times. The V call is TRBV6-5, the J call TRBJ1-4, with D possibly being TRBD1 (5 bases). CDR3 size: 15 residues. Per the germline V gene, CDR1 is MNHEY and CDR2 is SVGAGI. V was cut by 4 bases and J by 10 bases, with 19 bases left in between. CDR3 loop: CASSSIGRVGRKLFF. CDR3 sequence (DNA): TGTGCCAGCAGTTCTATTGGCAGGGTTGGTCGAAAACTGTTTTTT.

J is TRBJ2-3 and V is TRBV5-1, with 8 nucleotides matching TRBD2. The CDR3 contains 24 residues. V was clipped by 2 bases and J by 2 bases; unmatched bases: 31. CDR1 and CDR2 (germline): SGHRS, YFSETQ. The CDR3 region is CASSFRLALKLEGFFRANTDTQYF. DNA of the CDR3: TGCGCCAGCAGCTTTCGACTAGCGTTAAAGTTGGAGGGGTTTTTTCGAGCGAACACAGATACGCAGTATTTT.

The chain employs TRBV5-5 and TRBJ1-5; 7 bases fit TRBD1. This CDR3 region has 18 residues. J lost 5 bases, V lost 5 bases, and 19 bases had no gene match. CDR1 and CDR2 (germline): SGHKS, YYEKEE (reference sequence). The CDR3 DNA is TGTGCCAGCAGTTATGGGACAGAGAAGGGAAGGTGGTATCAGCCCCAGCATTTT. This codes for CASSYGTEKGRWYQPQHF.

J is TRBJ1-2 and V is TRBV29-1, with 9 bases aligning to TRBD1. Germline V gene sequence: CDR1 SQVTM, CDR2 ANQGSEA. V lost 6 bases and J lost 4; bases outside the gene matches: 9. This CDR3 contains 14 residues. In DNA form, the CDR3 reads TGCAGCGTACAGGGACAGGGTGACGGCTATGGCTACACCTTC. It yields the protein CSVQGQGDGYGYTF.

The gene calls are TRBV3-1 (or the pseudogene TRBV3-2) and TRBJ1-1; TRBD1 aligns across 7 bases. The germline CDR1 and CDR2 sequences are LGHDT and YNNKEL (reference sequence). This CDR3 spans 14 amino acids. V shed 2 bases and J 7 bases; nucleotides not matched to a gene: 7. CDR3 sequence reads: CASSQPGGDVEAFF. The CDR3 DNA is TGTGCCAGCAGCCAACCAGGGGGTGACGTTGAAGCTTTCTTT.

The J gene is TRBJ1-6, the V gene TRBV30; D gene ambiguous. Germline CDR1 and CDR2: GTSNPN and SVGIG (reference sequence). The ends were cut back, 4 bases at V and 7 bases at J, with 17 bases in the middle. This CDR3 is 15 amino acids long. DNA for the CDR3: TGTGCCTGGACTGGCAAGGGCCCGGGGAATTCACCCCTCCACTTT. Residues: CAWTGKGPGNSPLHF. The full variable domain, its missing parts supplied by reference TRBV30 and TRBJ1-6, is SQTIHQWPATLVQPVGSPLSLECTVEGTSNPNLYWYRQAAGRGLQLLFYSVGIGQISSEVPQNLSASRPQDRQFILSSKKLLLSDSGFYLCAWTGKGPGNSPLHFGNGTRLTVT.

This clone was observed once. The chain links TRBV27 to TRBJ2-7; TRBD1 agrees at 7 bases. Per germline, CDR1 MNHEY and CDR2 SMNVEV (reference sequence). The length of the CDR3 is 13 residues. J gave up 6 bases and V 5 bases, and 7 bases lay outside the gene matches. The CDR3 sequence: CASSVTGLPEQYF. CDR3 coding DNA: TGTGCCAGCAGTGTGACAGGGCTCCCCGAGCAGTACTTC.

This sequence joins TRBV2 and TRBJ1-5; 8 bases are shared with TRBD1. Trimming took 5 bases from V and 5 from J; bases not matched to a gene: 2. The CDR3 extends over 13 amino acids. Germline V lookup: CDR1 SNHLY, CDR2 FYNNEI. The CDR3 region is CASSQGQDQPQHF. The CDR3 DNA reads TGTGCCAGCAGTCAGGGACAGGATCAGCCCCAGCATTTT.

This clone showed up just once. The V call is TRBV18, the J call TRBJ1-6; D is uncertain. The CDR3 totals 13 residues. V lost 3 bases and J lost 7, with 7 bases in between. Germline-derived CDR1 and CDR2 are KGHSH and LQKENI. The DNA of the CDR3 is TGTGCCAGCTCACCGTCAAAAAATTCACCCCTCCACTTT. Its translation is CASSPSKNSPLHF.

The chain has TRBV28 and TRBJ1-1; the D gene is possibly TRBD1 (5 bases). This CDR3 is built from 13 residues. The germline gives CDR1 MDHEN, CDR2 SYDVKM. V lost 3 bases and J lost 10, with 15 bases in between. CDR3 coding DNA: TGTGCCAGCAGTTTGCCCGCGGGGCGTGGAGCTTTCTTT. It codes for CASSLPAGRGAFF.

The chain has TRBV27 and TRBJ1-4, with TRBD1 identical over 9 bases. Germline values: CDR1 MNHEY, CDR2 SMNVEV (reference sequence). V lost 4 bases to trimming and J lost 5 bases; unmatched junction nucleotides: 5. The length of the CDR3 is 15 residues. CDR3 sequence reads: CASSWGTGRNEKLFF. In DNA, the CDR3 is TGTGCCAGCAGTTGGGGGACAGGGAGAAATGAAAAACTGTTTTTT.

This CDR3 is CASSPTGGSYEQYF. The CDR3 DNA follows: TGTGCCAGCAGCCCGACAGGGGGATCCTACGAGCAGTACTTC. The chain couples TRBV11-3 to TRBJ2-7; 9 bases map to TRBD1. This CDR3 region has 14 residues. Germline assignment: CDR1 SGHNT and CDR2 YENEEA. V dropped 5 bases and J dropped 1; count of bases not matched to a gene: 3.

V is TRBV12-3 or TRBV12-4 and J is TRBJ2-7, with D unresolved. This CDR3 has 12 residues. Trimming removed 6 bases from V and 4 bases from J, with 10 bases in between. CDR3 region: CASSPNNYEQYF. CDR3 nucleotides: TGTGCCAGCAGCCCGAACAATTACGAGCAGTACTTC.

This clone was seen just once. The V gene is TRBV6-5, the J gene TRBJ2-5; no clear D gene. The CDR3 is made up of 14 amino acids. The V and J ends lost 5 bases and 6 bases respectively, with 16 bases between them. CDR1 is MNHEY, CDR2 SVGAGI, per germline. The chain's CDR3 is CASSHMTAAKTQYF. In nucleotides, the CDR3 is TGTGCCAGCAGTCACATGACGGCGGCCAAGACCCAGTACTTC.

V and J are TRBV30 and TRBJ1-6, with 10 bases fitting TRBD1. In germline, CDR1 is GTSNPN, CDR2 SVGIG (reference sequence). V dropped 4 bases and J dropped 8; count of bases not matched to a gene: 5. The CDR3 runs 14 residues. The CDR3 nucleotides are TGTGCCTGGAAAAGGGACAGGGGAGATTCACCCCTCCACTTT. As protein: CAWKRDRGDSPLHF.